One and the same sample provided the 19 T cell receptor beta chains below, sequenced in a study of PD-1 blockade in mismatch repair-deficient tumors. Clones were sequenced by immunoSEQ multiplex PCR, and TCRdb holds only the in-frame ones, with some missing. Seen here are 90,000 to 120,000 clones, under 90% observed once, and the top ten hold around 5.8%. Specimen: peripheral blood, collected approximately 35 weeks after starting pembrolizumab. The receptors derive from an adult with mismatch repair-deficient cancer.

The chain uses TRBV5-6 and TRBJ2-7, with unresolved D. The germline V gene has CDR1 SGHDT and CDR2 YYEEEE. Deletions cut 3 bases from V and 3 bases from J, with 13 bases between. The CDR3 runs to 14 residues. The CDR3 nucleotides read TGTGCCAGCAGCTCATATCCAATCGTCTACGAGCAGTACTTC. This sequence encodes CASSSYPIVYEQYF.

The chain combines TRBV4-1 with TRBJ2-7; no definite D call. CDR1 and CDR2 (germline): MGHRA, YSYEKL. CDR3 length: 13 amino acids. The V and J ends lost 3 bases and 0 bases respectively, with 6 bases between them. The CDR3 DNA reads TGCGCCAGCAGCCACCCGGGCTCCTACGAGCAGTACTTC. Its translation is CASSHPGSYEQYF.

The chain combines TRBV10-3 with TRBJ1-1, with D perhaps matching TRBD1 (6 bases). Trimming removed 6 bases at V and 0 bases at J, with 14 bases between. From germline, CDR1 is ENHRY and CDR2 SYGVKD. The CDR3 length is 15 residues. The DNA for the CDR3 is TGTGCCATCAGGGAGACAGGTGAGATGAACACTGAAGCTTTCTTT. Protein: CAIRETGEMNTEAFF.

J is TRBJ1-2 and V is TRBV5-4, with 8 positions matching TRBD1. CDR3 size: 16 residues. V gave up 0 bases and J gave up 6 bases; unmatched junction bases: 10. The germline V gene has CDR1 SGHNT and CDR2 YYREEE (reference sequence). The CDR3 loop is CASSLGQGAQVHGYTF. In DNA form, the CDR3 reads TGTGCCAGCAGCTTGGGGCAGGGGGCGCAGGTTCATGGCTACACCTTC. Based on the CDR3 plus reference TRBV5-4 and TRBJ1-2, the full variable domain is ETGVTQSPTHLIKTRGQQVTLRCSSQSGHNTVSWYQQALGQGPQFIFQYYREEENGRGNFPPRFSGLQFPNYSSELNVNALELDDSALYLCASSLGQGAQVHGYTFGSGTRLTVV.

The V call is TRBV9, the J call TRBJ2-2; D is uncertain. V lost 5 bases and J 4 bases, leaving 15 bases between the germline ends. The CDR3 has 15 residues. CDR1 and CDR2 (germline): SGDLS, YYNGEE. The CDR3 reads CASSFLAMGTGELFF. In DNA, the CDR3 is TGTGCCAGCAGTTTTCTGGCTATGGGCACCGGGGAGCTGTTTTTT.

V usage is TRBV27 and J usage is TRBJ1-1; D might be TRBD1 (5 bases). CDR3 size: 15 residues. V lost 10 bases to trimming and J lost 4 bases, with 22 bases between them. Germline lookup yields CDR1 MNHEY and CDR2 SMNVEV (reference sequence). In DNA form, the CDR3 reads TGTGCCACAAACAGCAGAGTTTCTGGGGGCACTGAAGCTTTCTTT. Its protein product is CATNSRVSGGTEAFF.

This sequence joins TRBV7-2 and TRBJ1-1, with TRBD1 identical over 8 bases. V shed 6 bases, J shed 3 bases, and the junction held 12 bases outside the gene matches. The CDR3 has 16 amino acids. The germline CDR1 and CDR2 sequences are SGHTA and FQGNSA. The DNA of the CDR3 is TGTGCCAGCAGAAAGGGGCGACAGGGGCGGTACACTGAAGCTTTCTTT. The encoded protein is CASRKGRQGRYTEAFF.

The chain recombines TRBV13 with TRBJ2-1, with 10 bases that match TRBD2. Per the germline V gene, CDR1 is PRHDT and CDR2 is FYEKMQ (reference sequence). There are 16 residues in the CDR3. The V gene end was trimmed by 2 bases and the J gene end by 7 bases; junction bases not matched to a gene: 8. The CDR3 here is CASSLTNSGRKNEQFF. The CDR3 nucleotides read TGTGCCAGCAGCTTAACAAATAGCGGGAGGAAAAATGAGCAGTTCTTC. Full variable domain (remainder filled in from reference TRBV13 and TRBJ2-1): AAGVIQSPRHLIKEKRETATLKCYPIPRHDTVYWYQQGPGQDPQFLISFYEKMQSDKGSIPDRFSAQQFSDYHSELNMSSLELGDSALYFCASSLTNSGRKNEQFFGPGTRLTVL.

The chain links TRBV13 to TRBJ2-1, with 10 bases identical to TRBD2. The CDR3 runs to 13 residues. Germline CDR1 and CDR2: PRHDT and FYEKMQ (reference sequence). Trimming cost V 8 bases and J 7 bases; bases outside gene matches: 5. The CDR3: CASGWTSGNEQFF. For the CDR3, the DNA is TGTGCCAGCGGGTGGACTAGCGGTAATGAGCAGTTCTTC.

The chain couples TRBV7-8 to TRBJ1-1, with unresolved D. Germline lookup yields CDR1 SGHVS and CDR2 FQNEAQ. V lost 1 base and J 1 base, leaving 4 bases between the germline ends. The CDR3 runs to 13 residues. CDR3 DNA sequence: TGTGCCAGCAGCTTAGAACAGAACACTGAAGCTTTCTTT. It yields the protein CASSLEQNTEAFF.

This clone was observed a handful of times. The CDR3 bases are TGTGCCAGCAGCTTTACGACCGGGAGGAGTGAGCAGTTCTTC. This sequence encodes CASSFTTGRSEQFF. This chain links TRBV7-2 with TRBJ2-1, with 7 bases lining up with TRBD2. V lost 3 bases and J lost 9; bases outside the gene matches: 8. Germline V lookup: CDR1 SGHTA, CDR2 FQGNSA. This CDR3 region has 14 residues.

The chain links TRBV5-1 to TRBJ2-2; D possibly uses TRBD1 or TRBD2 (5 bases each). The CDR3 runs to 14 residues. In germline, CDR1 is SGHRS, CDR2 YFSETQ. Trimming took off 1 base at V and 6 bases at J, with 10 bases between the two ends. The CDR3 sequence is CASSLQRGSGELFF. CDR3 coding DNA: TGCGCCAGCAGCTTGCAACGGGGCTCCGGGGAGCTGTTTTTT.

The chain has TRBV28 and TRBJ1-1, with 7 bases that match TRBD1. V shed 8 bases, J shed 11 bases, and the junction held 20 bases outside the gene matches. Looked up from germline, CDR1 is MDHEN and CDR2 is SYDVKM. The CDR3 has 15 residues. CDR3 in DNA: TGTGCCAGCTACGGGAGGGGGCACGCGGGCATGGGGGCTTTCTTT. It translates to CASYGRGHAGMGAFF. Using reference TRBV28 and TRBJ1-1 for the parts outside the CDR3, the full variable domain is DVKVTQSSRYLVKRTGEKVFLECVQDMDHENMFWYRQDPGLGLRLIYFSYDVKMKEKGDIPEGYSVSREKKERFSLILESASTNQTSMYLCASYGRGHAGMGAFFGQGTRLTVV.

CDR3: CASSLEDRGEYF. The CDR3 coding sequence is TGTGCCAGCAGCTTAGAGGACAGGGGCGAGTATTTT. This chain uses TRBV7-6 with TRBJ2-3, with 9 nucleotides matching TRBD1. The CDR3 sequence is 12 residues long. With V trimmed by 1 base and J by 13 bases, 3 bases remained unmatched. CDR1 is SGHVS and CDR2 is FNYEAQ in the germline V gene.

CDR3 region: CASSSGGHEQYF. The CDR3, as DNA: TGTGCCAGCAGCTCCGGCGGGCACGAGCAGTACTTC. The V gene is TRBV13, the J gene TRBJ2-7, with a tentative D call TRBD2 (5 bases). Germline V CDR1 and CDR2: PRHDT, FYEKMQ (reference sequence). Trimming left V 4 bases short and J 5 bases short, with 9 bases between. The CDR3 covers 12 residues.

The rearrangement links TRBV7-9 to TRBJ2-5, with D hard to call. CDR1 is SEHNR, CDR2 FQNEAQ, per germline (reference sequence). This CDR3 has 13 residues. Deletions cut 4 bases from V and 4 bases from J, with 10 bases between. CDR3 in amino acids: CASSSWLGETQYF. The DNA of the CDR3 is TGTGCCAGCAGCTCATGGCTGGGAGAGACCCAGTACTTC.

This clone appeared once. The chain carries TRBV6-6 and TRBJ2-7, with 9 bases that match TRBD2. V was pared by 3 bases and J by 3 bases, with 6 bases of the junction left unmatched. Germline V gene lookup returns CDR1 MNHNY and CDR2 SVGAGI (reference sequence). The CDR3 extends over 15 amino acids. The CDR3 is CASSYRREGLYEQYF. CDR3 sequence (DNA): TGTGCCAGCAGTTATCGGCGGGAGGGCCTCTACGAGCAGTACTTC.

The chain is built from TRBV7-9 and TRBJ1-2; TRBD1 aligns across 11 bases. There are 17 residues in the CDR3. J was trimmed by 0 bases and V by 9 bases; bases with no gene match: 12. Germline loops: CDR1 SEHNR, CDR2 FQNEAQ (reference sequence). In DNA, the CDR3 is TGTGCCAGTTGGGGCCGGACAGGGGGCTTATCTAACTATGGCTACACCTTC. This codes for CASWGRTGGLSNYGYTF.

The chain joins TRBV7-2 to TRBJ2-3; 7 bases are a match to TRBD1. V shed 6 bases and J 4 bases; nucleotides not matched to a gene: 7. The CDR3 consists of 14 residues. Germline V gene lookup returns CDR1 SGHTA and CDR2 FQGNSA. CDR3 sequence: CASRGQRGSDTQYF. The CDR3 coding sequence is TGTGCCAGCAGGGGACAGAGAGGGTCAGATACGCAGTATTTT.